This TCR beta chain stems from a study of blood T cells in healthy people across ages. Germline V gene sequence: CDR1 MNHEY, CDR2 SVGAGI. Trimming removed 3 bases from V and 11 bases from J, with 8 bases in between. The CDR3 sequence is 11 residues long. Through a sample-barcoded 5' primer and a J-beta primer mix, a second PCR was run for about 6 to 11 cycles. TCRdb redid the calling of the 5' RACE reads with MiXCR, one entry per CDR3 protein. The sample contains some 920,000 distinct CDR3 sequences, 45% to 60% of which appear only once. This clonotype was seen just once. V is TRBV6-5 and J is TRBJ2-1; D is uncertain. Sequenced sample: blood. The TCR originated in a woman between 55 and 75 years old in good health. The chain's CDR3 is CASSYARQQFF. The CDR3 coding sequence is TGTGCCAGCAGTTATGCCCGACAGCAGTTCTTC.